One sample yielded the 4 T cell receptor beta chains listed below, sequenced in a study of CD8+CD57+ T cells in acquired aplastic anemia. Genomic DNA constituted the template upon which TCR beta VDJ and CDR3 profiling was performed. TCRdb reprocessed the reads with MiXCR, giving one entry per CDR3 protein. In the table there are about 420,000 distinct CDR3 sequences, 55% to 75% of which are singletons. Sequencing used sorted CD4+, CD8+, or CD8+CD57+ T cells (not recorded which) from PBMCs. Source of these receptors: a human donor in good health, serving as a control.

This sequence joins TRBV7-9 and TRBJ2-6; D may be TRBD2 (7 bases). V was clipped by 5 bases and J by 4 bases, with 12 bases between them. This CDR3 is built from 15 residues. The germline V gene encodes CDR1 SEHNR and CDR2 FQNEAQ (reference sequence). This CDR3 reads CASSGRGVGANVLTF. DNA of the CDR3: TGTGCCAGCAGCGGGAGGGGGGTCGGGGCCAACGTCCTGACTTTC.

To note about this clonotype: One end of the junction varies from germline; a read error may be responsible. The genes are TRBV7-3 and TRBJ2-7; D remains ambiguous. The CDR3 runs 14 residues. Per germline, CDR1 SGHTA and CDR2 FQGTGA. CDR3: CASSLSDQPYHFGF. CDR3 nucleotide sequence: TGTGCCAGCAGCTTGTCGGATCAGCCCTACCATTTTGGCTTC.

In its sample, this clonotype was seen a few times. The chain couples TRBV2 to TRBJ2-2; TRBD2 matches at 11 bases. From germline, CDR1 is SNHLY and CDR2 FYNNEI. Germline trimming cut 4 bases from V and 6 bases from J; bases unmatched to any gene: 1. The CDR3 is 14 amino acids. The CDR3 region is CASSVGLAAGELFF. CDR3 sequence (DNA): TGTGCCAGCAGTGTGGGACTAGCGGCCGGGGAGCTGTTTTTT.

In DNA, the CDR3 is TGCAGTGCTATAACTGGCGGGGGGGCCCGGAATGAGCAGTTCTTC. Protein sequence: CSAITGGGARNEQFF. V gene TRBV20-1 combines with J gene TRBJ2-7, with TRBD2 matching over 9 bases. The DNA end favors TRBJ2-1, so the J call may be wrong. Germline V lookup: CDR1 DFQATT, CDR2 SNEGSKA (reference sequence). The CDR3 is made up of 15 amino acids.